This entry lists 24 T cell receptor beta chains sequenced from one sample in a study of spatial heterogeneity in lung cancer. Broader study findings: Tumor mutation counts were tracked by expanded intratumoral alpha and beta TCR counts.

One entry per CDR3 protein, called by TCRdb with MiXCR from the 5' RACE reads. The sample shows about 3,500 distinct CDR3 sequences, under 6% of them seen only once. Which antigens these TCRs recognize remains unknown. The time point was: sample taken at primary tumor resection. The sample was lung tumor tissue, taken at surgery. The receptor source for this set is a female donor with early-stage non-small cell lung cancer.

As concerns this clonotype: With the library built for alpha chains, this beta chain is off target and its frequency is not meaningful. The chain carries TRBV6-5 and TRBJ2-7, with TRBD2 matching over 11 bases. Trimming cost V 5 bases and J 3 bases; bases outside gene matches: 3. From germline, CDR1 is MNHEY and CDR2 SVGAGI. The CDR3 runs to 14 residues. The CDR3 sequence is CASSPTSGGYEQYV. In DNA, the CDR3 is TGTGCCAGCAGTCCCACTAGCGGGGGCTACGAGCAGTACGTC.

In this sample, this clonotype is medium-sized. This beta chain is an off-target read within a library intended for alpha chains, so its frequency means little. V usage is TRBV7-3 and J usage is TRBJ2-1; no clear D. Trimming stripped 1 base from V and 8 bases from J, with 9 bases between. This CDR3 spans 13 amino acids. Germline V gives CDR1 SGHTA, CDR2 FQGTGA. The CDR3 here is CASSLMGRDEQFF. The DNA of the CDR3 is TGTGCCAGCAGCTTAATGGGAAGGGATGAGCAGTTCTTC.

Many counts were recorded for this clonotype. This beta chain is an unintended read in a library built for alpha chains; its size means little. The chain is built from TRBV12-3 or TRBV12-4 and TRBJ1-3; the D gene is possibly TRBD1 (5 bases). The V end was cut by 6 bases, the J end by 0 bases, with 12 bases between. The CDR3 contains 15 residues. This CDR3 reads CASSPGTSSGNTIYF. The CDR3 region has the DNA TGTGCCAGCAGCCCGGGGACCAGCTCTGGAAACACCATATATTTT.

This clonotype is labeled as medium-sized (0.01 to 0.1%). Because the library targeted alpha chains, this beta chain is an off-target read whose size means little. The chain couples TRBV5-1 to TRBJ1-2, with 8 bases identical to TRBD1. Germline V gene data show CDR1 as SGHRS and CDR2 as YFSETQ. V was clipped by 3 bases and J by 6 bases; unmatched bases: 7. CDR3 size: 14 residues. The CDR3, as DNA: TGCGCCAGCAGCTCGGGACAGGTGCTTAATGGCTACACCTTC. Translated: CASSSGQVLNGYTF.

A few counts support this clonotype. This beta chain lies outside the target of a library built for alpha chains; its clone size means little. The CDR3 region has the DNA TGTGCCAGCAGGGTCAGCAGAAACAATGAGCAGTTCTTC. Amino acids: CASRVSRNNEQFF. The chain links TRBV6-2 or TRBV6-3 to TRBJ2-1; no clear D. V was pared by 6 bases and J by 5 bases, with 11 bases between. The CDR3 is 13 residues long. Germline V CDR1 and CDR2: MNHEY, SVGEGT.

This clonotype is labeled as medium-sized. As an off-target read in a library built for alpha chains, this beta chain has a frequency of little significance. This chain joins TRBV28 and TRBJ2-3; 7 bases agree with TRBD2. Germline assignment: CDR1 MDHEN and CDR2 SYDVKM. Trimming removed 6 bases from V and 4 bases from J; junction bases left unmatched: 13. This CDR3 has 16 amino acids. The CDR3 loop is CASSSPTGGLADTQYF. DNA of the CDR3: TGTGCCAGCAGCTCCCCTACGGGAGGACTCGCAGATACGCAGTATTTT.

This clonotype was seen only a few times. This beta chain slipped into a library made for alpha chains as a stray read, so its size is not meaningful. The V and J genes are TRBV9 and TRBJ2-3; TRBD2 agrees at 11 bases. The CDR3 spans 18 residues. With V trimmed by 2 bases and J by 1 base, 9 bases remained unmatched. The V gene's germline CDR1 is SGDLS and CDR2 YYNGEE. DNA of the CDR3: TGTGCCAGCAGCGTGTTAGCGGGAGGGAATTGGGGCACAGATACGCAGTATTTT. It is translated as CASSVLAGGNWGTDTQYF.

The sample holds many counts of this clonotype. Within a library made for alpha chains, this beta chain is off target, and its count is uninformative. V gene TRBV28 combines with J gene TRBJ2-7; D not resolved. V shed 6 bases and J shed 2 bases, with 5 bases lying between them. Germline V lookup: CDR1 MDHEN, CDR2 SYDVKM. The CDR3 is 11 residues long. The CDR3 reads CASSSPYEQYF. For the CDR3, the DNA is TGTGCCAGCAGCTCTCCCTACGAGCAGTACTTC.

This clonotype is judged medium-sized. This beta chain is a stray read from a library made for alpha chains; its abundance is not meaningful. V gene TRBV29-1 combines with J gene TRBJ1-2, with no clear D. The germline V and J ends were trimmed by 4 bases and 7 bases, with 16 bases remaining between them. CDR1 is SQVTM and CDR2 is ANQGSEA in the germline V gene. This CDR3 has 13 amino acids. In DNA form, the CDR3 reads TGCAGCGTTGTATGGAGGGTGGCATCTGGCTACACCTTC. It specifies CSVVWRVASGYTF. Using reference TRBV29-1 and TRBJ1-2 for the parts outside the CDR3, the full variable domain is SAVISQKPSRDICQRGTSLTIQCQVDSQVTMMFWYRQQPGQSLTLIATANQGSEATYESGFVIDKFPISRPNLTFSTLTVSNMSPEDSSIYLCSVVWRVASGYTFGSGTRLTVV.

By its share, this clonotype is medium-sized. This beta chain is a stray sequence in a library constructed for alpha chains; its clone size is not meaningful. The CDR3 reads CASSQDSGLPRRYF. The CDR3 nucleotides are TGTGCCAGCAGCCAAGACAGCGGACTACCCCGGAGATACTTC. The J gene is TRBJ2-7, the V gene TRBV13; perhaps TRBD2 as D (6 bases). Deletions cut 5 bases from V and 13 bases from J, with 24 bases between. Germline loops: CDR1 PRHDT, CDR2 FYEKMQ (reference sequence). The CDR3 loop spans 14 amino acids.

This clonotype is categorized as medium-sized (0.01 to 0.1%). The library was prepared for alpha chains; this beta chain is a stray read, so its frequency means little. This chain joins TRBV27 and TRBJ2-3; 7 bases are a match to TRBD1. Trimming cost V 4 bases and J 0 bases; bases outside gene matches: 4. CDR3 length equals 15 residues. Germline CDR1 MNHEY, CDR2 SMNVEV (reference sequence). In DNA, the CDR3 is TGTGCCAGCAGTTACAGGGGCCGGAGCACAGATACGCAGTATTTT. This translates into CASSYRGRSTDTQYF.

This clonotype was seen many times. Since it is a stray read in a library aimed at alpha chains, this beta chain has a size that is not meaningful. The chain links TRBV7-2 to TRBJ2-7, with D uncertain. The CDR3 spans 12 residues. Per germline, CDR1 SGHTA and CDR2 FQGNSA. Trimming left V 5 bases short and J 7 bases short, with 12 bases between. The CDR3 sequence: CASSRDQREQYF. The CDR3 region has the DNA TGTGCCAGCAGCAGAGACCAGCGAGAGCAGTACTTC.

By frequency in the sample, this clonotype is medium-sized (0.01 to 0.1%). This beta chain is a stray sequence in a library constructed for alpha chains; its clone size is not meaningful. The chain has TRBV10-3 and TRBJ1-2; 8 bases map to TRBD1. J was trimmed by 8 bases and V by 4 bases; bases with no gene match: 6. This CDR3 region has 13 residues. Germline CDR1 reads ENHRY; CDR2 reads SYGVKD. CDR3 residues: CAISVDRDIGYTF. For the CDR3, the DNA is TGTGCCATCAGTGTGGACAGGGATATAGGCTACACCTTC.

This clonotype appeared a few times. With the library built for alpha chains, this beta chain is off target and its frequency is not meaningful. This rearrangement joins TRBV7-6 to TRBJ1-3; D is perhaps TRBD1 (6 bases). The ends were cut back, 5 bases at V and 0 bases at J, with 14 bases in the middle. Germline lookup yields CDR1 SGHVS and CDR2 FNYEAQ. The CDR3 consists of 16 residues. The CDR3 nucleotides read TGTGCCAGCAGCCCAGGGGCAGGGAGCTCTGGAAACACCATATATTTT. This gives the protein CASSPGAGSSGNTIYF. Full variable domain (remainder filled in from reference TRBV7-6 and TRBJ1-3): GAGVSQSPRYKVTKRGQDVALRCDPISGHVSLYWYRQALGQGPEFLTYFNYEAQQDKSGLPNDRFSAERPEGSISTLTIQRTEQRDSAMYRCASSPGAGSSGNTIYFGEGSWLTVV.

By frequency in the sample, this clonotype is medium-sized. The size of this beta chain means little, since it is a stray read in a library made for alpha chains. The rearrangement links TRBV6-5 to TRBJ2-3; D gene ambiguous. Germline CDR1 and CDR2: MNHEY and SVGAGI. Deletions cut 7 bases from V and 1 base from J, with 15 bases between. The CDR3 loop spans 15 amino acids. The CDR3 loop is CASTYSSGRTDTQYF. The DNA for the CDR3 is TGTGCCAGCACCTACAGTTCAGGCCGCACAGATACGCAGTATTTT.

By sample share, this clonotype is medium-sized (0.01 to 0.1%). This beta chain came through as a stray read in a library set up for alpha chains, and its size says little. The chain joins TRBV6-5 to TRBJ2-1; 9 positions agree with TRBD1. This CDR3 region has 13 residues. V was clipped by 9 bases and J by 10 bases; unmatched bases: 10. Per the germline V gene, CDR1 is MNHEY and CDR2 is SVGAGI. The CDR3 reads CASWDRVRSEQFF. DNA of the CDR3: TGTGCCAGTTGGGACAGGGTAAGGAGCGAGCAGTTCTTC.

About this clonotype: This beta chain is an unintended read in a library built for alpha chains; its size means little. The rearrangement joins TRBV28 to TRBJ1-5; possible D gene TRBD1, 6 bases. Looked up from germline, CDR1 is MDHEN and CDR2 is SYDVKM. There are 15 residues in the CDR3. V dropped 3 bases and J dropped 3 bases, with 12 bases sitting between them. The DNA for the CDR3 is TGTGCCAGCAGTTTCATCAGGGGATCCAATCAGCCCCAGCATTTT. Protein product: CASSFIRGSNQPQHF.

In this sample, this clonotype is medium-sized. Within a library made for alpha chains, this beta chain is off target, and its count is uninformative. CDR3 nucleotides: TGTGCCAGCAGTTACTCGGGCACTTCGGGCTATGGCTACACCTTC. This codes for CASSYSGTSGYGYTF. The gene calls are TRBV6-5 and TRBJ1-2; the D is unclear. This CDR3 contains 15 residues. The V end lost 0 bases, the J end lost 4 bases, and 12 bases lay between the germline ends. The V gene's germline CDR1 is MNHEY and CDR2 SVGAGI.

In its sample, this clonotype ranks as medium-sized. Since it is a stray read in a library aimed at alpha chains, this beta chain has a size that is not meaningful. The chain couples TRBV24-1 to TRBJ2-1; D is perhaps TRBD2 (6 bases). V lost 4 bases, J lost 6 bases, and 12 bases lay in between. CDR1 is KGHDR, CDR2 SFDVKD, per germline. The CDR3 sequence is 14 residues long. CDR3 sequence (DNA): TGTGCCACCAGTGACATTACTAGCTTCAATGAGCAGTTCTTC. Amino acids: CATSDITSFNEQFF.

Sample share makes this clonotype medium-sized. Being off target in a library aimed at alpha chains, this beta chain has a size of little meaning. V gene TRBV5-6 combines with J gene TRBJ2-6, with D hard to call. The CDR3 sequence is 16 residues long. Trimming removed 5 bases from V and 0 bases from J, with 12 bases in between. The germline V gene has CDR1 SGHDT and CDR2 YYEEEE. The CDR3 nucleotides read TGTGCCAGCAGACCAACACAGAGCTCTGGGGCCAACGTCCTGACTTTC. Its translation: CASRPTQSSGANVLTF.

This clonotype is classed as medium-sized. This beta chain is off target for a library built for alpha chains, so its abundance means little. The chain couples TRBV12-3 or TRBV12-4 to TRBJ2-1; D may be TRBD1 or TRBD2 (5 bases each). The CDR3 is 17 amino acids. The V end was cut by 2 bases, the J end by 4 bases, with 18 bases between. CDR3 sequence: CASSLRPTGTTYNEQFF. The DNA for the CDR3 is TGTGCCAGCAGTTTACGTCCTACCGGGACCACTTACAATGAGCAGTTCTTC.

This clonotype is categorized as medium-sized. This beta chain slipped into a library made for alpha chains as a stray read, so its size is not meaningful. The chain employs TRBV4-2 and TRBJ1-5; 9 bases line up with TRBD1. CDR1 and CDR2 (germline): LGHNA, YNFKEQ. The CDR3 spans 15 residues. V shed 0 bases, J shed 11 bases, and the junction held 8 bases outside the gene matches. The CDR3 sequence is CASSQDRQGERTQHF. The CDR3 DNA follows: TGTGCCAGCAGCCAAGATCGACAGGGGGAGAGGACCCAGCATTTT.

This clonotype was detected a few times. It is likely a read error, because the conserved phenylalanine at the end of the CDR3 is missing. The library was designed around alpha chains, so this beta chain is a stray read whose abundance carries little weight. V gene TRBV5-5 combines with J gene TRBJ2-5; D is perhaps TRBD1 (6 bases). CDR3 length: 14 residues. CDR1 and CDR2 (germline): SGHKS, YYEKEE (reference sequence). V shed 4 bases and J shed 4 bases, with 14 bases lying between them. The CDR3 DNA follows: TGTGCCAGCAGCCCACAGGGAAGTGGAGAGACCCAGTACTCC. Translated: CASSPQGSGETQYS.

By share, this clonotype ranks as medium-sized. This beta chain came through as a stray read in a library set up for alpha chains, and its size says little. The chain links TRBV12-3 or TRBV12-4 to TRBJ2-1, with 7 positions matching TRBD1. The CDR3 runs 11 residues. Losses at the gene ends were 4 bases for V and 9 bases for J; bases not matched to a gene: 0. The CDR3 loop is CASSSGGEQFF. The DNA of the CDR3 is TGTGCCAGCAGTTCAGGGGGTGAGCAGTTCTTC.